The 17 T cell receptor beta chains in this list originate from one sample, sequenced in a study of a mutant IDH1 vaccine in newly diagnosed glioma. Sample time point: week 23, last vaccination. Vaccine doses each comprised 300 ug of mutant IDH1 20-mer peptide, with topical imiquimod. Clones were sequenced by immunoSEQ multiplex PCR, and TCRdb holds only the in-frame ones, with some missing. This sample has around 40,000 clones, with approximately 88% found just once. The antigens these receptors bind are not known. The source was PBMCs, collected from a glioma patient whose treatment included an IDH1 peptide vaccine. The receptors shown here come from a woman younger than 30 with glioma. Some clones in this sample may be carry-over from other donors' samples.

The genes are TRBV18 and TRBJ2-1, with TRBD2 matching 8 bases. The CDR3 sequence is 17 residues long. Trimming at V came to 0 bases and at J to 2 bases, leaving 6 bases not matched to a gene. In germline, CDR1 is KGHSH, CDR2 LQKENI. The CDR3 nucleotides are TGTGCCAGCTCACCACCGAGGAGCGGGGGCCCCTACAATGAGCAGTTCTTC. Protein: CASSPPRSGGPYNEQFF.

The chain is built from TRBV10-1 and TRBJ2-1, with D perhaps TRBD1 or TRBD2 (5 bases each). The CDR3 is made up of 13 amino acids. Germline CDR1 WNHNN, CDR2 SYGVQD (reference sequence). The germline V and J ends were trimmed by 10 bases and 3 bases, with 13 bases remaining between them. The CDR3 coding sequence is TGCGCCACCGGGACCGATAGCTACAATGAGCAGTTCTTC. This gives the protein CATGTDSYNEQFF.

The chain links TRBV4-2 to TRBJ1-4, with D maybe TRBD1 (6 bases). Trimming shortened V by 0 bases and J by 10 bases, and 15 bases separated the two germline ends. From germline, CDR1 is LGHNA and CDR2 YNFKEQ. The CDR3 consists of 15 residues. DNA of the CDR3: TGTGCCAGCAGCCAAGAAGGGGGAAGCGGGGGAAAACTGTTTTTT. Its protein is CASSQEGGSGGKLFF.

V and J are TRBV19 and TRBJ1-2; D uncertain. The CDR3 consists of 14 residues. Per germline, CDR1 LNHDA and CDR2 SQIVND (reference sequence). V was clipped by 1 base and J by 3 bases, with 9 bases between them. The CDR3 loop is CASSIVTADYGYTF. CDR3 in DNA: TGTGCCAGTAGTATAGTCACAGCTGACTATGGCTACACCTTC.

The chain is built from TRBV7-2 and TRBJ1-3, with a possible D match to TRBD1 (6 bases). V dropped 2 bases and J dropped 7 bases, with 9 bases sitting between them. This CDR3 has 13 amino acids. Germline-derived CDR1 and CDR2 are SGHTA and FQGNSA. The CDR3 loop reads CASSLKQGNTIYF. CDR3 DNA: TGTGCCAGCAGCTTAAAGCAGGGGAACACCATATATTTT.

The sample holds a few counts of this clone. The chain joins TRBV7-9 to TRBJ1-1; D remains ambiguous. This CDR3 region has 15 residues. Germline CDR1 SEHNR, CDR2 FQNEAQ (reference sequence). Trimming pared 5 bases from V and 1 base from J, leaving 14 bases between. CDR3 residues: CASSDLTGRNTEAFF. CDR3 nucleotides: TGTGCCAGCAGCGACCTTACGGGTAGGAACACTGAAGCTTTCTTT.

The CDR3 protein is CASSSHGQGRETQYF. CDR3 nucleotide sequence: TGTGCCAGCAGTTCCCATGGACAGGGCAGGGAGACCCAGTACTTC. The J gene is TRBJ2-5, the V gene TRBV6-5, with TRBD1 matching over 8 bases. Trimming took 4 bases from V and 5 from J; bases not matched to a gene: 9. The germline V gene encodes CDR1 MNHEY and CDR2 SVGAGI. This CDR3 spans 15 amino acids.

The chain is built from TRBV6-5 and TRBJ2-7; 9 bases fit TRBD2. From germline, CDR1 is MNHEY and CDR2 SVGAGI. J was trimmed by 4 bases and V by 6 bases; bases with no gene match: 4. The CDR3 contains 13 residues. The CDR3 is CASRSSGEYEQYF. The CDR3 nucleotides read TGTGCCAGCAGGTCTAGCGGGGAGTACGAGCAGTACTTC.

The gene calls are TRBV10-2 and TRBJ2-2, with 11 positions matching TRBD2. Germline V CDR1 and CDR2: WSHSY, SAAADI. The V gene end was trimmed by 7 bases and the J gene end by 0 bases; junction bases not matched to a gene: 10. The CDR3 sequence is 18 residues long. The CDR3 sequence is CASKSVGLAAPNTGELFF. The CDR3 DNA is TGCGCCAGCAAGTCCGTGGGACTAGCGGCGCCGAACACCGGGGAGCTGTTTTTT.

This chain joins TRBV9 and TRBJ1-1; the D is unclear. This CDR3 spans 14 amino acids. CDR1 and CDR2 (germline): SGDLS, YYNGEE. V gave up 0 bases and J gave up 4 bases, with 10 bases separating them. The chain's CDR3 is CASSVVRAGTEAFF. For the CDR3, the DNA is TGTGCCAGCAGCGTAGTGAGGGCGGGCACTGAAGCTTTCTTT.

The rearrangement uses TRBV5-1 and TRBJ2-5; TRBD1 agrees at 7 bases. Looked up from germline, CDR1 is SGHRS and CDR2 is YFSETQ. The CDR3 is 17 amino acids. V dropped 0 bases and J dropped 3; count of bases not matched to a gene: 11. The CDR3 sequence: CASSLVRGRGLEETQYF. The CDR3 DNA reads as TGCGCCAGCAGCTTGGTAAGGGGCAGGGGGTTAGAAGAGACCCAGTACTTC. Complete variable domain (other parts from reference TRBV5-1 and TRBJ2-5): KAGVTQTPRYLIKTRGQQVTLSCSPISGHRSVSWYQQTPGQGLQFLFEYFSETQRNKGNFPGRFSGRQFSNSRSEMNVSTLELGDSALYLCASSLVRGRGLEETQYFGPGTRLLVL.

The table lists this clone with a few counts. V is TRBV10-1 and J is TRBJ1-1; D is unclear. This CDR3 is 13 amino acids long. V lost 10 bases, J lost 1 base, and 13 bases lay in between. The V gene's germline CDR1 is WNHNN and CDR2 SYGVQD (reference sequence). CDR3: CATRREPNTEAFF. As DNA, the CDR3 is TGCGCCACCAGGCGGGAGCCGAACACTGAAGCTTTCTTT.

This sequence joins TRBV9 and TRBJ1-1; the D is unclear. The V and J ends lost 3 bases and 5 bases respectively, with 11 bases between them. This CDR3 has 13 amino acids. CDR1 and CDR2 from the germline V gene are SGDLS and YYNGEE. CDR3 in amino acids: CASSALVDTEAFF. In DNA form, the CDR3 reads TGTGCCAGCAGCGCCCTGGTCGATACTGAAGCTTTCTTT.

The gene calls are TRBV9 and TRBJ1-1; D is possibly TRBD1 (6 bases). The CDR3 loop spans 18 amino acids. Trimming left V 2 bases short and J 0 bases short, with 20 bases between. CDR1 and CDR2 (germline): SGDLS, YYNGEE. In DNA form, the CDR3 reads TGTGCCAGCAGCGTCTCGACCTTGGGCAGGGGCATGAACACTGAAGCTTTCTTT. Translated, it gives CASSVSTLGRGMNTEAFF.

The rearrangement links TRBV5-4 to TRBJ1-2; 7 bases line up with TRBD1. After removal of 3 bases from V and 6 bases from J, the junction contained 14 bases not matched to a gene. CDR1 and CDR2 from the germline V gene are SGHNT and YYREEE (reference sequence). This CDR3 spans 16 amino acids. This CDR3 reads CASSSPGRQGVDGYTF. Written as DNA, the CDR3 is TGTGCCAGCAGCTCCCCGGGACGACAGGGAGTGGATGGCTACACCTTC.

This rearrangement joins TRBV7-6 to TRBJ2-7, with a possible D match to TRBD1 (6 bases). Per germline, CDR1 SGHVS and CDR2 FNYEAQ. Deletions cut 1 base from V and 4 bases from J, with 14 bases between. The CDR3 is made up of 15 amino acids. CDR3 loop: CASSLGDGTLYEQYF. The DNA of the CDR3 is TGTGCCAGCAGCTTAGGTGACGGGACACTTTACGAGCAGTACTTC.

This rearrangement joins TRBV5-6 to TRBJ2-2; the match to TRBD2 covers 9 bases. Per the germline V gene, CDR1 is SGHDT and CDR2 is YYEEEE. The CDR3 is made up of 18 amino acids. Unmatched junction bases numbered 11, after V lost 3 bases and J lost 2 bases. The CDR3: CASSSFGRSGRNTGELFF. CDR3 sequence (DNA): TGTGCCAGCAGCTCTTTCGGTCGTAGCGGGAGAAACACCGGGGAGCTGTTTTTT. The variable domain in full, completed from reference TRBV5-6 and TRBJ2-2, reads DAGVTQSPTHLIKTRGQQVTLRCSPKSGHDTVSWYQQALGQGPQFIFQYYEEEERQRGNFPDRFSGHQFPNYSSELNVNALLLGDSALYLCASSSFGRSGRNTGELFFGEGSRLTVL.